The 6 T cell receptor beta chains below all came from one sample that was sequenced in a study of blood T cells in healthy people across ages. For the second PCR, which ran for about 7 to 11 cycles, a sample-barcoded 5' primer and a J-beta primer mix were used. One entry per CDR3 protein results from TCRdb running MiXCR on the 5' RACE reads. Of around 870,000 distinct CDR3 sequences in the sample, less than 35% were seen once. The sequencing sample was made of blood. The receptors come from a woman of 80 years or more in good health.

The chain carries TRBV6-4 and TRBJ1-6; 8 bases line up with TRBD1. CDR3 length equals 15 residues. The germline V gene has CDR1 MRHNA and CDR2 SNTAGT. V shed 8 bases and J 7 bases; nucleotides not matched to a gene: 10. This chain's CDR3 is CASGALTGENSPLHF. The CDR3 DNA sequence: TGTGCCAGCGGTGCCCTGACAGGGGAAAATTCACCCCTCCACTTT.

With respect to this clonotype: A much larger clonotype is one base distant, so this may be a read error. This chain links TRBV18 with TRBJ2-5; D unclear. CDR1 is KGHSH and CDR2 is LQKENI in the germline V gene. Trimming cost V 4 bases and J 11 bases, with 20 bases left between them. The CDR3 spans 14 residues. The CDR3 nucleotides are TGTGCCAGCTCACGGTCCGCCCTAACCAATGAGCAGTACTTC. Its translation: CASSRSALTNEQYF.

Remarks on this clonotype: Germline is not matched at one junction end, which may reflect a read error. The chain has TRBV9 and TRBJ2-1; no clear D. The CDR3 has 11 amino acids. Germline CDR1 and CDR2: SGDLS and YYNGEE. The CDR3 sequence: CASSVWNERFF. The CDR3 DNA reads TGTGCCAGCAGCGTATGGAATGAGCGGTTCTTC. Full variable domain (remainder filled in from reference TRBV9 and TRBJ2-1): DSGVTQTPKHLITATGQRVTLRCSPRSGDLSVYWYQQSLDQGLQFLIQYYNGEERAKGNILERFSAQQFPDLHSELNLSSLELGDSALYFCASSVWNERFFGPGTRLTVL.

This clonotype has more than one count but fewer than ten. This chain links TRBV3-1 with TRBJ1-6; D is unclear. The CDR3 contains 14 residues. Trimming shortened V by 4 bases and J by 10 bases, and 14 bases separated the two germline ends. Germline V CDR1 and CDR2: LGHDT, YNNKEL (reference sequence). CDR3 loop: CASSPRENGSPLHF. The CDR3 coding sequence is TGTGCCAGCAGCCCCCGGGAGAACGGGTCACCCCTCCACTTT. Based on the CDR3 plus reference TRBV3-1 and TRBJ1-6, the full variable domain is DTAVSQTPKYLVTQMGNDKSIKCEQNLGHDTMYWYKQDSKKFLKIMFSYNNKELIINETVPNRFSPKSPDKAHLNLHINSLELGDSAVYFCASSPRENGSPLHFGNGTRLTVT.

The chain employs TRBV9 and TRBJ2-7; D is perhaps TRBD1 or TRBD2 (9 bases each). The CDR3 extends over 18 amino acids. The V gene lost 3 bases and the J gene lost 7 bases, with 29 bases spanning the gap. From germline, CDR1 is SGDLS and CDR2 YYNGEE. The CDR3 region has the DNA TGTGCCAGCAGCGCAGGACAGGGGATAGCGGGGGTATCGTATGAGCAGTACTTC. This encodes CASSAGQGIAGVSYEQYF.

The V gene is TRBV10-2, the J gene TRBJ1-3; perhaps TRBD1 as D (6 bases). The CDR3 extends over 13 amino acids. Germline CDR1 reads WSHSY; CDR2 reads SAAADI. Trimming pared 0 bases from V and 8 bases from J, leaving 8 bases between. The CDR3 nucleotides read TGCGCCAGCAGTGAGTCGCGGGGGCACACCATATATTTT. This codes for CASSESRGHTIYF.